The sample holds a few counts of the clone carrying this T cell receptor beta chain. The germline V gene has CDR1 SQVTM and CDR2 ANQGSEA. The CDR3 totals 12 residues. Trimming at V came to 6 bases and at J to 6 bases, leaving 7 bases not matched to a gene. Extraction and reverse transcription of RNA yielded cDNA as the sequencing template. Repertoires were generated with immunoSEQ multiplex PCR, while TCRdb's copy carries only in-frame clones and drops some. Here the sample spans roughly 130,000 clones, around 50% being singletons. This specimen comes from a study of CD8+ T cells in alopecia areata. This TCR came from a human donor with alopecia areata. This chain connects TRBV29-1 to TRBJ1-1; 7 bases are a match to TRBD1. The sample was CD4+ T cells sorted from blood, taken at week 0. DNA for the CDR3: TGCAGCGTCGCCAGGGGGGGATCTGAAGCTTTCTTT. It translates to CSVARGGSEAFF.